This T cell receptor beta chain was found in a study of early T cells in non-severe SARS-CoV-2 infection. On the study more broadly: The sequenced material was bulk RNA from unsorted whole blood, and its chains were unpaired.

Trimming stripped 0 bases from V and 2 bases from J, with 20 bases between. The germline gives CDR1 SGHTS, CDR2 YDEGEE. CDR3 length equals 18 residues. This clonotype was recorded at least ten times. Its antigen is undetermined. Study-wide findings and caveats: VDJdb matching skewed toward anti-spike CD8 responses, missing private and CD4 specificities.

Unique molecular identifiers tagged individual cDNA molecules. TCRdb analysed the 5' RACE reads with MiXCR anew, one entry per CDR3 protein. The data contain about 45,000 distinct CDR3 sequences, more than 10% of them singletons. The genes are TRBV5-8 and TRBJ2-5; perhaps TRBD2 as D (6 bases). The source material was whole blood. This clonotype was sampled from an adult who was a healthcare worker with PCR-confirmed SARS-CoV-2 infection or an uninfected control (not recorded which). CDR3 residues: CASSLAGGFRGPQETQYF. In DNA form, the CDR3 reads TGTGCCAGCAGCTTGGCCGGGGGATTTAGGGGCCCTCAAGAGACCCAGTACTTC.